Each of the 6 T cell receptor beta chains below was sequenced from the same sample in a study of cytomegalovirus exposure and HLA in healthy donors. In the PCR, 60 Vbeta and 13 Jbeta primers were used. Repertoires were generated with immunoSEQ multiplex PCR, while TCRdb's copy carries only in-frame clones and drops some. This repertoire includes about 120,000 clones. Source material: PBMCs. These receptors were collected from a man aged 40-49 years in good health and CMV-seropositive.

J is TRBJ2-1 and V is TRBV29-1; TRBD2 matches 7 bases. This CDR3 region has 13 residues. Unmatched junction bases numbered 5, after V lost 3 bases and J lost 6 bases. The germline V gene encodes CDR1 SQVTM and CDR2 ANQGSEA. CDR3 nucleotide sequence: TGCAGCGTTGAGGGGGGGGTAGGCAATGAGCAGTTCTTC. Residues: CSVEGGVGNEQFF.

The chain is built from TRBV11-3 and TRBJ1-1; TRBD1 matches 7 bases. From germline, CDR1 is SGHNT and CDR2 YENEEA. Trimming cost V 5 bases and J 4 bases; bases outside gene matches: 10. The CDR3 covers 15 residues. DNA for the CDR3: TGTGCCAGCAGCCAAAACAGGGGAGAGGTCACTGAAGCTTTCTTT. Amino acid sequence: CASSQNRGEVTEAFF. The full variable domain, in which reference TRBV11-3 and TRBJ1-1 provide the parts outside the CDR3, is EAGVVQSPRYKIIEKKQPVAFWCNPISGHNTLYWYLQNLGQGPELLIRYENEEAVDDSQLPKDRFSAERLKGVDSTLKIQPAELGDSAVYLCASSQNRGEVTEAFFGQGTRLTVV.

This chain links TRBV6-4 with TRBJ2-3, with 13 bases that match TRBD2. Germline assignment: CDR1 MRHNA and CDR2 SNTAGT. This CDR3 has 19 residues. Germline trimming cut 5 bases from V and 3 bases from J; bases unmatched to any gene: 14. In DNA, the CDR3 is TGTGCCAGCAGTAAAGGGACTAGCGGGATCTCAAGGTGGACAGATACGCAGTATTTT. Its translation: CASSKGTSGISRWTDTQYF.

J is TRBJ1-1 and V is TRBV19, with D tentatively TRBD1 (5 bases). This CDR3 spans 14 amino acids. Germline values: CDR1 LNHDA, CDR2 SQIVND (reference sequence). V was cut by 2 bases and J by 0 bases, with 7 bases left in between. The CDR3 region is CASSIPRVNTEAFF. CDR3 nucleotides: TGTGCCAGTAGTATACCCAGGGTGAACACTGAAGCTTTCTTT.

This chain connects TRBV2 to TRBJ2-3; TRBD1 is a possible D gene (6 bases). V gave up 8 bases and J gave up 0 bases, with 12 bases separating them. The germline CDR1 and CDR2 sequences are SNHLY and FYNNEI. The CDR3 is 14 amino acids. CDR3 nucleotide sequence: TGTGCCAGCTGGGGGCAGGGGAGCACAGATACGCAGTATTTT. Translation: CASWGQGSTDTQYF. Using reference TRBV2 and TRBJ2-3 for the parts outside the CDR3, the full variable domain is EPEVTQTPSHQVTQMGQEVILRCVPISNHLYFYWYRQILGQKVEFLVSFYNNEISEKSEIFDDQFSVERPDGSNFTLKIRSTKLEDSAMYFCASWGQGSTDTQYFGPGTRLTVL.

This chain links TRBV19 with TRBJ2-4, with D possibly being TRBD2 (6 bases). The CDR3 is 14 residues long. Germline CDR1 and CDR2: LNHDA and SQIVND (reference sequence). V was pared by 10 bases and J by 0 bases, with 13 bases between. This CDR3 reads CATEAGGAKNIQYF. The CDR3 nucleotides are TGTGCCACTGAGGCCGGGGGAGCCAAAAACATTCAGTACTTC.